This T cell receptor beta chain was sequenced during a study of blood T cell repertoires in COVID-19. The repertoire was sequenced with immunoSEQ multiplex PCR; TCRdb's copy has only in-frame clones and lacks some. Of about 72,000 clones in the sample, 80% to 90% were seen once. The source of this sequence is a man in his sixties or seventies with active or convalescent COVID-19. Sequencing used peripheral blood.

The CDR3 protein is CASSVAQGNQETQYF. CDR3 coding DNA: TGTGCCAGCAGCGTAGCGCAGGGGAACCAAGAGACCCAGTACTTC. The chain employs TRBV9 and TRBJ2-5, with D perhaps matching TRBD1 (6 bases). This CDR3 region has 15 residues. Looked up from germline, CDR1 is SGDLS and CDR2 is YYNGEE. Trimming left V 0 bases short and J 0 bases short, with 9 bases between.